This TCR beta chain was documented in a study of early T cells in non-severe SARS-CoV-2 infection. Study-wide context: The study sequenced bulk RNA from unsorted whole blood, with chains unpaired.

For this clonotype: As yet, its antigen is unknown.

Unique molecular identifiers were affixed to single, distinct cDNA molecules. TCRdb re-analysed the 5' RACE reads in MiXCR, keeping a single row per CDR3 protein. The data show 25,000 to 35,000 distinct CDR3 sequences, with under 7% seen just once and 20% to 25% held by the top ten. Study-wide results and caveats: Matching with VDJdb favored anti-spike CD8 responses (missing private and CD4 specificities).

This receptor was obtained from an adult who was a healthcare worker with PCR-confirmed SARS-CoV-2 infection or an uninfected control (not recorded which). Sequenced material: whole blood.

The CDR3 loop reads CASKMAGGIYEQYF. CDR3 DNA sequence: TGTGCCAGCAAGATGGCGGGGGGCATCTACGAGCAGTACTTC. V gene TRBV2 combines with J gene TRBJ2-7; 8 bases are a match to TRBD2. Germline loops: CDR1 SNHLY, CDR2 FYNNEI. The V gene end was trimmed by 7 bases and the J gene end by 3 bases; junction bases not matched to a gene: 8. CDR3 length equals 14 residues.